What follows are 26 T cell receptor beta chains derived from one specimen sequenced in a study of cytomegalovirus exposure and HLA in healthy donors. PCR used 60 Vbeta primers and 13 Jbeta primers. The protocol was immunoSEQ multiplex PCR, while the TCRdb copy is restricted to in-frame clones and leaves out a portion. The table includes under 150,000 clones, about 82% detected once. The sample consisted of PBMCs. These receptors all stem from a male donor in good health and CMV-seronegative.

The CDR3 DNA follows: TGTGCCAGCAGCTTAACGGCAGCGAACACCGGGGAGCTGTTTTTT. It specifies CASSLTAANTGELFF. This rearrangement joins TRBV7-3 to TRBJ2-2; D not certain. This CDR3 region has 15 residues. The ends were cut back, 0 bases at V and 0 bases at J, with 5 bases in the middle. The germline V gene encodes CDR1 SGHTA and CDR2 FQGTGA.

This clone was counted between two and nine times. This chain connects TRBV10-3 to TRBJ2-3, with 10 bases that match TRBD2. The V and J ends lost 6 bases and 4 bases, in that order; junction bases with no gene match: 7. The CDR3 sequence is 15 residues long. Germline values: CDR1 ENHRY, CDR2 SYGVKD. The CDR3 region is CAIRPGLADSDTQYF. In DNA form, the CDR3 reads TGTGCCATCAGGCCTGGACTAGCGGACTCAGATACGCAGTATTTT.

This clone was recorded once. The chain carries TRBV7-2 and TRBJ1-5; no firm D call. The germline V gene encodes CDR1 SGHTA and CDR2 FQGNSA. This CDR3 is 15 amino acids long. V lost 2 bases, J lost 1 base, and 9 bases lay in between. For the CDR3, the DNA is TGTGCCAGCAGCTTAAGTGGGAGAAGCAATCAGCCCCAGCATTTT. Its translation: CASSLSGRSNQPQHF.

This clone was detected once. V and J are TRBV30 and TRBJ1-1, with a tentative D call TRBD1 (5 bases). The germline V gene encodes CDR1 GTSNPN and CDR2 SVGIG (reference sequence). The V and J ends lost 2 bases and 8 bases respectively, with 15 bases between them. The CDR3 consists of 13 residues. The CDR3 DNA reads TGTGCCTGGAGTTCCGGACACCATCTGGAAGCTTTCTTT. Amino acids: CAWSSGHHLEAFF.

V is TRBV19 and J is TRBJ2-1, with 12 positions matching TRBD2. The CDR3 sequence is 14 residues long. Germline V gene data show CDR1 as LNHDA and CDR2 as SQIVND (reference sequence). V dropped 5 bases and J dropped 6; count of bases not matched to a gene: 2. DNA of the CDR3: TGTGCCAGTAGTCTAGCGGGAGGGCCCAATGAGCAGTTCTTC. This encodes CASSLAGGPNEQFF.

This sequence joins TRBV7-2 and TRBJ2-5; a possible D gene is TRBD1 (5 bases). The CDR3 is made up of 14 amino acids. V was pared by 1 base and J by 4 bases, with 10 bases between. Germline CDR1 is SGHTA and CDR2 is FQGNSA. The CDR3 coding sequence is TGTGCCAGCAGCTTAGTGATGACAGTAGAGACCCAGTACTTC. It is translated as CASSLVMTVETQYF.

The chain links TRBV7-9 to TRBJ2-1, with D unresolved. Germline lookup yields CDR1 SEHNR and CDR2 FQNEAQ (reference sequence). This CDR3 has 15 amino acids. Trimming took 2 bases from V and 0 from J, leaving 8 bases between them. In DNA, the CDR3 is TGTGCCAGCAGCTTACCTGGAGTCTCCTACAATGAGCAGTTCTTC. Translated, it gives CASSLPGVSYNEQFF.

The chain has TRBV19 and TRBJ2-5; TRBD1 matches at 7 bases. The J call could be wrong; TRBJ2-7 is a better fit for the DNA end. Germline V gives CDR1 LNHDA, CDR2 SQIVND (reference sequence). The CDR3 loop spans 14 amino acids. DNA for the CDR3: TGTGCCAGTAGTATCCGGGACAGCCCCTACGAGCAGTACTTC. Its protein product is CASSIRDSPYEQYF.

This clone was observed a handful of times. This rearrangement joins TRBV4-3 to TRBJ2-7; 9 positions match TRBD1. The germline V gene encodes CDR1 LGHNA and CDR2 YSLEER. The V and J ends lost 1 base and 2 bases, in that order; junction bases with no gene match: 3. The CDR3 spans 15 residues. DNA of the CDR3: TGCGCCAGCAGCCAAGTCCGGACAGGGGCCTACGAGCAGTACTTC. It encodes CASSQVRTGAYEQYF.

This clone was seen just once. The CDR3 DNA reads as TGTGCCAGCAGTTACCTCGGGACTCCTGAAGCTTTCTTT. Residues: CASSYLGTPEAFF. The chain has TRBV6-5 and TRBJ1-1; a weak D match, TRBD1 (5 bases). CDR3 length equals 13 residues. V lost 2 bases to trimming and J lost 6 bases, with 10 bases between them. Germline values: CDR1 MNHEY, CDR2 SVGAGI.

With respect to this clone: At one boundary the junction diverges from the germline segment, which might be a read error. The chain recombines TRBV7-9 with TRBJ1-2, with D maybe TRBD1 (6 bases). This CDR3 comprises 12 residues. Per the germline V gene, CDR1 is SEHNR and CDR2 is FQNEAQ (reference sequence). CDR3 in amino acids: CSSSSTGLGYTF. The CDR3 DNA is TGTTCCAGCAGCTCTACAGGGCTTGGCTACACCTTC.

The gene calls are TRBV6-5 and TRBJ2-5; possibly TRBD2 for D (6 bases). Trimming removed 0 bases at V and 5 bases at J, with 10 bases between. This CDR3 contains 14 residues. CDR1 is MNHEY, CDR2 SVGAGI, per germline. For the CDR3, the DNA is TGTGCCAGCAGTTACTCACAGGAGGGGGAGACCCAGTACTTC. It specifies CASSYSQEGETQYF.

The CDR3 bases are TGTGCCAGCAGTGGGGACTTCGAGGAGTCCCGGGGAAAACTGTTTTTT. Amino acid sequence: CASSGDFEESRGKLFF. V is TRBV25-1 and J is TRBJ1-4, with D tentatively TRBD1 (5 bases). Germline V gene data show CDR1 as MGHDK and CDR2 as SYGVNS. This CDR3 region has 16 residues. The V end was cut by 4 bases, the J end by 10 bases, with 22 bases between.

The chain links TRBV19 to TRBJ1-1, with 11 positions matching TRBD1. Germline V CDR1 and CDR2: LNHDA, SQIVND (reference sequence). V lost 3 bases and J lost 5; bases outside the gene matches: 8. The CDR3 sequence is 16 residues long. The CDR3 spells CASSIVGTGGGTEAFF. The CDR3 nucleotides read TGTGCCAGTAGTATCGTTGGGACAGGGGGGGGGACTGAAGCTTTCTTT. Drawing the rest from reference TRBV19 and TRBJ1-1, the complete variable domain is DGGITQSPKYLFRKEGQNVTLSCEQNLNHDAMYWYRQDPGQGLRLIYYSQIVNDFQKGDIAEGYSVSREKKESFPLTVTSAQKNPTAFYLCASSIVGTGGGTEAFFGQGTRLTVV.

V is TRBV5-1 and J is TRBJ2-7, with 9 bases identical to TRBD1. J lost 2 bases, V lost 2 bases, and 2 bases had no gene match. This CDR3 is 14 amino acids long. The germline CDR1 and CDR2 sequences are SGHRS and YFSETQ. CDR3 amino acids: CASSFGTGTYEQYF. Written as DNA, the CDR3 is TGCGCCAGCAGCTTTGGGACAGGGACCTACGAGCAGTACTTC.

V usage is TRBV6-1 and J usage is TRBJ2-2; 8 bases line up with TRBD1. Germline lookup yields CDR1 MNHNS and CDR2 SASEGT. J gave up 8 bases and V 3 bases, and 14 bases lay outside the gene matches. The CDR3 has 17 residues. The CDR3 bases are TGTGCCAGCAGTGACCACGCCGGGACAGGAGGAGGTGGGGAGCTGTTTTTT. Translated, it gives CASSDHAGTGGGGELFF.

The chain joins TRBV6-1 to TRBJ2-3, with D perhaps TRBD2 (5 bases). The CDR3 has 16 residues. Trimming took off 4 bases at V and 6 bases at J, with 20 bases between the two ends. Germline CDR1 reads MNHNS; CDR2 reads SASEGT. As DNA, the CDR3 is TGTGCCAGCAGTGCAAGGGTAGCGTCCCGTGGGGATACGCAGTATTTT. Its protein is CASSARVASRGDTQYF.

This chain uses TRBV7-2 with TRBJ2-3; 7 positions match TRBD1. There are 16 residues in the CDR3. J gave up 0 bases and V 3 bases, and 6 bases lay outside the gene matches. The germline CDR1 and CDR2 sequences are SGHTA and FQGNSA. CDR3 sequence reads: CASSFLTGLSTDTQYF. The CDR3 DNA follows: TGTGCCAGCAGCTTCTTGACAGGGCTTAGCACAGATACGCAGTATTTT. Full variable domain (remainder filled in from reference TRBV7-2 and TRBJ2-3): GAGVSQSPSNKVTEKGKDVELRCDPISGHTALYWYRQSLGQGLEFLIYFQGNSAPDKSGLPSDRFSAERTGGSVSTLTIQRTQQEDSAVYLCASSFLTGLSTDTQYFGPGTRLTVL.

The CDR3, as DNA: TGTGCCAGCCAGACTGACCAAGGAACTGAAGCTTTCTTT. This translates into CASQTDQGTEAFF. The V call is TRBV2, the J call TRBJ1-1; D remains ambiguous. Trimming left V 8 bases short and J 5 bases short, with 15 bases between. Germline CDR1 and CDR2: SNHLY and FYNNEI. The CDR3 consists of 13 residues.

V is TRBV9 and J is TRBJ2-2; D perhaps matches TRBD1 (5 bases). The V and J ends lost 3 bases and 9 bases respectively, with 9 bases between them. Germline V CDR1 and CDR2: SGDLS, YYNGEE. This CDR3 comprises 12 residues. For the CDR3, the DNA is TGTGCCAGCAGCGCCGAGGACAGGGAGCTGTTTTTT. This sequence encodes CASSAEDRELFF.

V is TRBV4-3 and J is TRBJ2-1, with a possible D match to TRBD2 (6 bases). Germline V lookup: CDR1 LGHNA, CDR2 YSLEER. Trimming removed 0 bases at V and 0 bases at J, with 15 bases between. The CDR3 consists of 18 residues. CDR3 sequence reads: CASSQDGLVGSSYNEQFF. In nucleotides, the CDR3 is TGCGCCAGCAGCCAAGATGGGTTGGTCGGGAGCTCCTACAATGAGCAGTTCTTC.

The chain employs TRBV15 and TRBJ1-5; a possible D gene is TRBD1 (5 bases). The CDR3 sequence is 15 residues long. V lost 2 bases to trimming and J lost 4 bases, with 12 bases between them. CDR1 is LNHNV and CDR2 is YYDKDF in the germline V gene (reference sequence). This CDR3 reads CATSRTGGVNQPQHF. The CDR3 nucleotides read TGTGCCACCAGCAGAACGGGAGGGGTTAATCAGCCCCAGCATTTT.

The chain joins TRBV11-2 to TRBJ2-5, with 8 nucleotides matching TRBD2. This CDR3 contains 15 residues. Germline CDR1 is SGHAT and CDR2 is FQNNGV. The trim removed 3 bases at V and 5 bases at J, leaving 8 bases unmatched. The CDR3 sequence: CASSFNGGAVETQYF. DNA of the CDR3: TGTGCCAGCAGCTTCAACGGGGGGGCGGTGGAGACCCAGTACTTC.

The CDR3 is CASSERGGGNTEAFF. As DNA, the CDR3 is TGTGCCAGCAGTGAGCGGGGCGGGGGGAACACTGAAGCTTTCTTT. V usage is TRBV6-1 and J usage is TRBJ1-1; possible D gene TRBD1, 5 bases. CDR3 length: 15 residues. V lost 3 bases and J lost 1, with 12 bases in between. Looked up from germline, CDR1 is MNHNS and CDR2 is SASEGT.

The rearrangement links TRBV10-3 to TRBJ1-2, with a weak D call TRBD1 (5 bases). The CDR3 is made up of 15 amino acids. The germline gives CDR1 ENHRY, CDR2 SYGVKD. With 9 bases removed from V and 8 bases from J, the gap between germline ends came to 25 bases. The CDR3 DNA reads TGTGCCATAGGGCCAAGACAGAGCCCTCAGGACGGCTACACCTTC. It specifies CAIGPRQSPQDGYTF.

This clone turned up a few times. V usage is TRBV28 and J usage is TRBJ1-1; 9 nucleotides match TRBD1. Germline V gene sequence: CDR1 MDHEN, CDR2 SYDVKM. This CDR3 comprises 18 residues. V dropped 5 bases and J dropped 3; count of bases not matched to a gene: 16. CDR3 sequence: CASSPQGAQRILDTEAFF. CDR3 DNA: TGTGCCAGCAGTCCACAGGGGGCGCAAAGGATACTGGACACTGAAGCTTTCTTT.